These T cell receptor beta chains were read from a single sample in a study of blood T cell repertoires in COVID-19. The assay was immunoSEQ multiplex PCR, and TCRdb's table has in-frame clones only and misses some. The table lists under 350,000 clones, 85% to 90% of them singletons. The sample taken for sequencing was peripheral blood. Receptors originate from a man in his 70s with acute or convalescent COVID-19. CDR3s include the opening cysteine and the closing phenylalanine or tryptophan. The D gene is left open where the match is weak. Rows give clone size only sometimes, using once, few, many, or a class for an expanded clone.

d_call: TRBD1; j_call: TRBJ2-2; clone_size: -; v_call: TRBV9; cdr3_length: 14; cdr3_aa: CASRTGPNTGELFF; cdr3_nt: TGTGCCAGCAGGACAGGGCCGAACACCGGGGAGCTGTTTTTT
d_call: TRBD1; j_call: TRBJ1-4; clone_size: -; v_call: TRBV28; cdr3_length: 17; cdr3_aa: CASSTRDRVKTGEKLFF; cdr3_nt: TGTGCCAGCAGTACCCGGGACAGGGTCAAAACGGGTGAAAAACTGTTTTTT
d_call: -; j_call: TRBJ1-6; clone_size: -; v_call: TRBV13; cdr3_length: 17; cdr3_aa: CASSLKSGAGPNSPLHF; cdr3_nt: TGTGCCAGCAGCTTAAAGAGTGGGGCAGGGCCTAATTCACCCCTCCACTTT
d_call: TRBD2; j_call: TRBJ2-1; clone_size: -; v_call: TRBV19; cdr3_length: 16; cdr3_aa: CASSIGPRGAPTEQFF; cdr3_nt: TGTGCCAGTAGTATAGGGCCGCGGGGGGCCCCCACTGAGCAGTTCTTC
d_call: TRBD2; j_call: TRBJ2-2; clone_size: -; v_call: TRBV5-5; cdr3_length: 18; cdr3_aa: CASSLRTSGGASTGELFF; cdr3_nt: TGTGCCAGCAGCCTCCGGACTAGCGGGGGGGCGAGCACCGGGGAGCTGTTTTTT
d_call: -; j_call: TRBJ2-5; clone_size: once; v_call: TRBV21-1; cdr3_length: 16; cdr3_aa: CAILLPRQGVGETQYF; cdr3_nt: TGTGCCATCCTCTTGCCGAGACAGGGGGTAGGGGAGACCCAGTACTTC
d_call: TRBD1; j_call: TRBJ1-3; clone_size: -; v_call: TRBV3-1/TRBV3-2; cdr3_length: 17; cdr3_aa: CASSPNAGGNSGNTIYF; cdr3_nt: TGTGCCAGCAGCCCTAACGCAGGGGGAAACTCTGGAAACACCATATATTTT
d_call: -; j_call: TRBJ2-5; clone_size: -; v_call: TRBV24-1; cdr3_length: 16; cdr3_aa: CATSDPHRQGQETQYF; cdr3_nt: TGTGCCACCAGTGACCCCCACAGGCAGGGGCAAGAGACCCAGTACTTC
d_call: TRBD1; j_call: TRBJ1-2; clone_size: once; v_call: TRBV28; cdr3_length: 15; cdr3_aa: CASSLFGTGDYGYTF; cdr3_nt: TGTGCCAGCAGTTTATTCGGTACAGGGGACTATGGCTACACCTTC
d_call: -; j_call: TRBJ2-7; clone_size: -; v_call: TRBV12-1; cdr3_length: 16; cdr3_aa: CASSPRGQGRSYEQYF; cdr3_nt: TGTGCCAGCAGCCCAAGAGGACAGGGGAGATCGTACGAGCAGTACTTC
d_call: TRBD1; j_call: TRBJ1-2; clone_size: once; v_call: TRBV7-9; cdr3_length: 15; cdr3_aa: CASSLVSGGAYGYTF; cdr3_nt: TGTGCCAGCAGCTTAGTGTCAGGGGGCGCCTATGGCTACACCTTC
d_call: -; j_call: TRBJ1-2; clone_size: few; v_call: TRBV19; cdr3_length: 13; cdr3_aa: CASSNDRNYGYTF; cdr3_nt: TGTGCCAGTAGTAATGACAGGAACTATGGCTACACCTTC
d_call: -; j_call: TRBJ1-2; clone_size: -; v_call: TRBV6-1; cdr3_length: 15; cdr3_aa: CASSEEVPTDYGYTF; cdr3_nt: TGTGCCAGCAGTGAAGAGGTTCCGACAGACTATGGCTACACCTTC
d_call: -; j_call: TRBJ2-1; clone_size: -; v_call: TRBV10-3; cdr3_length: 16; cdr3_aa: CAISESTRDERGGQFF; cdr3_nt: TGTGCCATCAGTGAGTCTACTAGGGATGAGCGAGGCGGGCAGTTCTTC
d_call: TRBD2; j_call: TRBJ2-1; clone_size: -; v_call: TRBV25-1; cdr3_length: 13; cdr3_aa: CASSGMGLAQQFF; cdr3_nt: TGTGCCAGCAGTGGCATGGGACTAGCGCAGCAGTTCTTC
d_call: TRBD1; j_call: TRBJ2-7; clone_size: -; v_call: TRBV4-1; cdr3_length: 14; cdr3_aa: CASSPTGQGYEQYF; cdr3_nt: TGCGCCAGCAGTCCAACTGGACAGGGCTACGAGCAGTACTTC
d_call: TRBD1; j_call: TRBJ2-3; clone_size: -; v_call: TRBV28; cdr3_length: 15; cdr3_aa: CASRPQGALTDTQYF; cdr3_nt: TGTGCCAGCAGGCCCCAGGGGGCCCTCACAGATACGCAGTATTTT
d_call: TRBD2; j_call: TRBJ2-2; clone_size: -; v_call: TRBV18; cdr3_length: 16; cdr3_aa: CASSLLAGGATGELFF; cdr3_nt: TGTGCCAGCTCACTACTAGCGGGAGGTGCCACCGGGGAGCTGTTTTTT
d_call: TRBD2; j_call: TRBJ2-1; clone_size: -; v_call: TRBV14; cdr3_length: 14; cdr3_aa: CASRAGGVYNEQFF; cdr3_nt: TGTGCCAGCCGAGCGGGAGGGGTTTACAATGAGCAGTTCTTC
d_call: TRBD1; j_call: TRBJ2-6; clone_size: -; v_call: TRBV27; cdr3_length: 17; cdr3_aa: CASSWNRGYSGANVLTF; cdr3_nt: TGTGCCAGCAGCTGGAACAGGGGATACTCTGGGGCCAACGTCCTGACTTTC
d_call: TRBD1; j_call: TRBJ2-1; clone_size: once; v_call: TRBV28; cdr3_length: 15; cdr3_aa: CASSERQGWNNEQFF; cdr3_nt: TGTGCCAGCAGTGAGAGACAGGGGTGGAACAATGAGCAGTTCTTC
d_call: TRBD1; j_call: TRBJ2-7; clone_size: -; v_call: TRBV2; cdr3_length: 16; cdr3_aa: CASSRRGTGDSYEQYF; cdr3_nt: TGTGCCAGCAGCCGCCGGGGGACAGGGGATTCCTACGAGCAGTACTTC
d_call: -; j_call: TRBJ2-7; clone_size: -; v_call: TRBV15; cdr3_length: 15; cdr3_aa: CATSRDRGGFDEQYF; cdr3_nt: TGTGCCACCAGCAGAGATCGCGGGGGCTTCGACGAGCAGTACTTC